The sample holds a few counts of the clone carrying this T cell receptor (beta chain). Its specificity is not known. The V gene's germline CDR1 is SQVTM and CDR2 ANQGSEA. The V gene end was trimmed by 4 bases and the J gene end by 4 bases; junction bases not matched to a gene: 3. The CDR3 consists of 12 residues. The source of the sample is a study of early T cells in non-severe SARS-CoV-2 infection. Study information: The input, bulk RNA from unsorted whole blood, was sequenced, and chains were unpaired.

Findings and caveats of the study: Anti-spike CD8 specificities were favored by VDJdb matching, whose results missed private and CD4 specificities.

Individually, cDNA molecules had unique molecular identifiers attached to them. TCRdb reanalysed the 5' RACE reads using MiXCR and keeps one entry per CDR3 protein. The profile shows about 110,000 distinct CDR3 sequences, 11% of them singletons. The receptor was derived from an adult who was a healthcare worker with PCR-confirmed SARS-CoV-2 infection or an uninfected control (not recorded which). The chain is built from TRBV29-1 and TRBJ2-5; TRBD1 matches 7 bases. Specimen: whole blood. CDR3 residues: CSVAGGVETQYF. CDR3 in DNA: TGCAGCGTTGCAGGGGGAGTAGAGACCCAGTACTTC. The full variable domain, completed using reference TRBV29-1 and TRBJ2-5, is SAVISQKPSRDICQRGTSLTIQCQVDSQVTMMFWYRQQPGQSLTLIATANQGSEATYESGFVIDKFPISRPNLTFSTLTVSNMSPEDSSIYLCSVAGGVETQYFGPGTRLLVL.